These 18 T cell receptor beta chains were all obtained from the same sample, sequenced in a study of blood T cell repertoires in COVID-19. Clones were read by immunoSEQ multiplex PCR, and TCRdb kept only the in-frame ones, dropping some. The sample includes 200,000 to 250,000 clones, 80% to 90% of them seen just once. Material: peripheral blood. Receptor source: a woman of 80 years or more with active or convalescent COVID-19.

The rearrangement links TRBV2 to TRBJ2-4, with TRBD1 as a possible D gene (6 bases). V was pared by 3 bases and J by 4 bases, with 13 bases between. In germline, CDR1 is SNHLY, CDR2 FYNNEI. The length of the CDR3 is 15 residues. CDR3 bases: TGTGCCAGCAGTGATGGACGGGACACAAAAAACATTCAGTACTTC. This sequence encodes CASSDGRDTKNIQYF.

This clone was observed a single time. This rearrangement joins TRBV7-3 to TRBJ1-1, with D perhaps TRBD1 (5 bases). V was clipped by 5 bases and J by 8 bases, with 15 bases between them. This CDR3 comprises 13 residues. CDR1 SGHTA and CDR2 FQGTGA come from the germline V gene. The CDR3 here is CASSGRGSSEAFF. As DNA, the CDR3 is TGTGCCAGCAGCGGAAGGGGCTCATCAGAAGCTTTCTTT.

The sample holds a few counts of this clone. Other nucleotide sequences in the sample specify the same CDR3. This sequence joins TRBV7-2 and TRBJ2-3; 11 nucleotides line up with TRBD2. Germline lookup yields CDR1 SGHTA and CDR2 FQGNSA. V shed 0 bases, J shed 4 bases, and the junction held 3 bases outside the gene matches. This CDR3 comprises 16 residues. CDR3 in amino acids: CASSLALAGGADTQYF. The DNA of the CDR3 is TGTGCCAGCAGCTTAGCCCTAGCGGGGGGCGCAGATACGCAGTATTTT.

The chain carries TRBV5-1 and TRBJ1-2; the match to TRBD1 covers 7 bases. The V gene's germline CDR1 is SGHRS and CDR2 YFSETQ. The CDR3 loop spans 14 amino acids. After removal of 4 bases from V and 9 bases from J, the junction contained 12 bases not matched to a gene. The CDR3 nucleotides read TGCGCCAGCAGCGGGAACAGGGGAGCGCAGAGCTACACCTTC. Translating gives CASSGNRGAQSYTF.

The chain uses TRBV5-1 and TRBJ1-1, with D perhaps TRBD1 (5 bases). Germline V gene data show CDR1 as SGHRS and CDR2 as YFSETQ. The CDR3 length is 15 residues. V was pared by 4 bases and J by 4 bases, with 17 bases between. This chain's CDR3 is CASSAAGQGLTEAFF. The CDR3 nucleotides read TGCGCCAGCAGCGCCGCAGGGCAAGGTCTCACTGAAGCTTTCTTT.

The chain joins TRBV6-2 or TRBV6-3 to TRBJ2-5, with 7 positions matching TRBD2. There are 13 residues in the CDR3. From germline, CDR1 is MNHEY and CDR2 SVGEGT. Trimming at V came to 4 bases and at J to 5 bases, leaving 4 bases not matched to a gene. The CDR3 loop reads CASSSLAAETQYF. For the CDR3, the DNA is TGTGCCAGCAGTTCTCTAGCGGCGGAGACCCAGTACTTC.

The rearrangement joins TRBV6-6 to TRBJ2-7; D is perhaps TRBD1 (6 bases). Germline V lookup: CDR1 MNHNY, CDR2 SVGAGI (reference sequence). The CDR3 extends over 14 amino acids. Trimming shortened V by 5 bases and J by 0 bases, and 11 bases separated the two germline ends. CDR3 sequence (DNA): TGTGCCAGCAGTCCTCGGACAGTCTCCTACGAGCAGTACTTC. It codes for CASSPRTVSYEQYF.

The chain has TRBV19 and TRBJ1-1, with unresolved D. V gave up 2 bases and J gave up 0 bases, with 4 bases separating them. Germline values: CDR1 LNHDA, CDR2 SQIVND (reference sequence). The CDR3 totals 13 residues. The CDR3 coding sequence is TGTGCCAGTAGTATATACATGAACACTGAAGCTTTCTTT. Translation gives CASSIYMNTEAFF. Full variable domain (missing parts from reference TRBV19 and TRBJ1-1): DGGITQSPKYLFRKEGQNVTLSCEQNLNHDAMYWYRQDPGQGLRLIYYSQIVNDFQKGDIAEGYSVSREKKESFPLTVTSAQKNPTAFYLCASSIYMNTEAFFGQGTRLTVV.

This clone was counted a single time. This sequence joins TRBV7-8 and TRBJ1-2; D is uncertain. V was clipped by 5 bases and J by 5 bases, with 6 bases between them. The CDR3 spans 11 residues. CDR1 is SGHVS, CDR2 FQNEAQ, per germline. The DNA of the CDR3 is TGTGCCAGCAGCCCGGTTTATGGCTACACCTTC. Amino acid sequence: CASSPVYGYTF.

This clone was counted a few times. The chain is built from TRBV7-2 and TRBJ2-5, with 8 bases that match TRBD2. The CDR3 is 16 amino acids. Trimming took 4 bases from V and 5 from J; bases not matched to a gene: 12. Germline lookup yields CDR1 SGHTA and CDR2 FQGNSA. The CDR3 DNA is TGTGCCAGCAGCTCCCCCCTCGGGGGGGCAAGGGAGACCCAGTACTTC. This codes for CASSSPLGGARETQYF.

This sequence joins TRBV6-5 and TRBJ1-1; TRBD1 matches 8 bases. V gave up 5 bases and J gave up 3 bases; unmatched junction bases: 2. Germline values: CDR1 MNHEY, CDR2 SVGAGI. CDR3 length equals 13 residues. The CDR3 DNA is TGTGCCAGCAGTCGACAGGGGTACACTGAAGCTTTCTTT. Its translation is CASSRQGYTEAFF.

The V call is TRBV19, the J call TRBJ2-1, with TRBD2 matching 11 bases. This CDR3 is built from 16 residues. V trimming: 0 bases; J trimming: 4 bases; junction bases outside the gene matches: 2. CDR1 is LNHDA and CDR2 is SQIVND in the germline V gene (reference sequence). The CDR3 DNA reads TGTGCCAGTAGTATAGACCGACTAGCGGGATACAATGAGCAGTTCTTC. It translates to CASSIDRLAGYNEQFF.

This clone was seen only once. The chain recombines TRBV3-1 (or the pseudogene TRBV3-2) with TRBJ1-6; weak D call: TRBD1 (5 bases). From germline, CDR1 is LGHDT and CDR2 YNNKEL (reference sequence). Trimming stripped 1 base from V and 7 bases from J, with 8 bases between. The CDR3 has 14 amino acids. CDR3 protein: CASSQVGQNSPLHF. The CDR3 coding sequence is TGTGCCAGCAGCCAAGTGGGGCAGAATTCACCCCTCCACTTT.

The J gene is TRBJ2-1, the V gene TRBV6-5; D is unclear. The V end lost 8 bases, the J end lost 6 bases, and 8 bases lay between the germline ends. This CDR3 is 11 amino acids long. CDR1 MNHEY and CDR2 SVGAGI come from the germline V gene. The CDR3, as DNA: TGTGCCAGCCGAGGTAGCAATGAGCAGTTCTTC. Its translation is CASRGSNEQFF.

J is TRBJ2-7 and V is TRBV11-3; 8 bases line up with TRBD2. This CDR3 is 14 amino acids long. The ends lost 5 bases at V and 1 base at J; junction bases unmatched: 4. Germline values: CDR1 SGHNT, CDR2 YENEEA. The DNA for the CDR3 is TGTGCCAGCAGCGTTTCTAGCGGGTCCTACGAGCAGTACTTC. Its translation is CASSVSSGSYEQYF.

The genes are TRBV10-3 and TRBJ2-2; the match to TRBD2 covers 9 bases. V was pared by 3 bases and J by 4 bases, with 6 bases of the junction left unmatched. The CDR3 totals 16 residues. Germline assignment: CDR1 ENHRY and CDR2 SYGVKD. CDR3 in DNA: TGTGCCATCAGTGAATACCTAGCGGGAACCACCGGGGAGCTGTTTTTT. It translates to CAISEYLAGTTGELFF.

The chain employs TRBV25-1 and TRBJ2-2; D possibly corresponds to TRBD1 (7 bases). Germline V gene lookup returns CDR1 MGHDK and CDR2 SYGVNS. The CDR3 is 16 amino acids. The V and J ends lost 2 bases and 8 bases respectively, with 18 bases between them. This CDR3 reads CASSEPRSGGSGELFF. For the CDR3, the DNA is TGTGCCAGCAGTGAACCCAGGTCAGGGGGGTCGGGGGAGCTGTTTTTT.

The chain has TRBV15 and TRBJ2-1; 9 bases map to TRBD2. CDR1 and CDR2 (germline): LNHNV, YYDKDF (reference sequence). This CDR3 has 18 amino acids. V lost 0 bases and J lost 6; bases outside the gene matches: 12. This chain's CDR3 is CATSRDLPSGGRRNEQFF. The CDR3, as DNA: TGTGCCACCAGCAGAGATCTCCCAAGCGGGGGGCGACGCAATGAGCAGTTCTTC. The full variable domain, in which reference TRBV15 and TRBJ2-1 provide the parts outside the CDR3, is DAMVIQNPRYQVTQFGKPVTLSCSQTLNHNVMYWYQQKSSQAPKLLFHYYDKDFNNEADTPDNFQSRRPNTSFCFLDIRSPGLGDTAMYLCATSRDLPSGGRRNEQFFGPGTRLTVL.